This T cell receptor beta chain originates from a study of preoperative IRX-2 immunotherapy in early breast cancer. The germline V gene encodes CDR1 MDHEN and CDR2 SYDVKM. V dropped 2 bases and J dropped 5 bases, with 16 bases sitting between them. The CDR3 loop spans 15 amino acids. Documented treatment: preoperative locoregional IRX-2 cytokine immunotherapy. This phase Ib study tested locoregional IRX-2 cytokine immunotherapy given before surgery. Repertoires were generated with immunoSEQ multiplex PCR, while TCRdb's copy carries only in-frame clones and drops some. This sample yields more than 20,000 clones, of which nearly 80% are seen a single time; 2.2% belongs to the top ten.

The chain uses TRBV28 and TRBJ2-7, with D perhaps TRBD1 (6 bases). The sample here was lymph node tissue, taken before IRX-2 immunotherapy. The receptor was isolated from a human donor with breast cancer. The CDR3 DNA follows: TGTGCCAGCAGTTTAACAGGGATGTTACAAAACGAGCAGTACTTC. The encoded protein is CASSLTGMLQNEQYF.